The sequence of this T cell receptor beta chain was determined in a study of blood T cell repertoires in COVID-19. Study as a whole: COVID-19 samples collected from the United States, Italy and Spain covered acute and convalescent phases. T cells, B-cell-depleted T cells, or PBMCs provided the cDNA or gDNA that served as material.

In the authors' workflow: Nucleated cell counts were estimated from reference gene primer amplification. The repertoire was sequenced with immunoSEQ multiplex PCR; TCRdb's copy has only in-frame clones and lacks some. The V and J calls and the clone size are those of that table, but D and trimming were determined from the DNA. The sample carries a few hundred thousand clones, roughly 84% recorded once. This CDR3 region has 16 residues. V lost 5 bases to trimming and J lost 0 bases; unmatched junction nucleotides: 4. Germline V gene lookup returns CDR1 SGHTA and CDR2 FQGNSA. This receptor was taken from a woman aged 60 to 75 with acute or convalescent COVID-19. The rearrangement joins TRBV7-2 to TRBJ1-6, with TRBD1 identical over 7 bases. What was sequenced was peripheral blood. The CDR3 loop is CASSRRDSSYNSPLHF. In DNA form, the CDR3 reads TGTGCCAGCAGCCGCCGGGACAGCTCCTATAATTCACCCCTCCACTTT.